These 27 T cell receptor beta chains were sequenced from one sample in a study of T cell responses to AZD1222 COVID-19 vaccine. Sequencing was performed with immunoSEQ multiplex PCR; in TCRdb, only in-frame clones are kept and a portion is missing. The repertoire consists of 90,000 to 150,000 clones, with 75% to 95% occurring once and the leading ten covering 4% to 4.5%. The sample in question was peripheral blood, obtained 28 days after the second dose of the MenACWY control vaccine. These receptors all stem from an adult who received the MenACWY meningococcal vaccine as a control.

This clone has a single count. The CDR3 region has the DNA TGTGCCACCGGACCCGTAACTAATGAAAAACTGTTTTTT. Amino acid sequence: CATGPVTNEKLFF. This chain links TRBV28 with TRBJ1-4, with no clear D. The V end was cut by 10 bases, the J end by 1 base, with 10 bases between. Germline V lookup: CDR1 MDHEN, CDR2 SYDVKM. The CDR3 contains 13 residues.

V is TRBV28 and J is TRBJ1-1; TRBD1 might be the D (6 bases). CDR3 size: 12 residues. V lost 8 bases to trimming and J lost 4 bases, with 11 bases between them. Germline CDR1 MDHEN, CDR2 SYDVKM. CDR3 bases: TGTGCCAGCGAGTTAGGGGGCACTGAAGCTTTCTTT. The encoded protein is CASELGGTEAFF.

The chain combines TRBV28 with TRBJ2-2, with D perhaps matching TRBD2 (6 bases). The CDR3 covers 16 residues. V was pared by 5 bases and J by 8 bases, with 21 bases between. CDR1 and CDR2 from the germline V gene are MDHEN and SYDVKM. The CDR3 DNA follows: TGTGCCAGCAGTGCGCGCGTGGCTAGCGATGAGGGGGAGCTGTTTTTT. It specifies CASSARVASDEGELFF.

V is TRBV27 and J is TRBJ1-6; D is perhaps TRBD1 (5 bases). Trimming shortened V by 6 bases and J by 14 bases, and 11 bases separated the two germline ends. Germline lookup yields CDR1 MNHEY and CDR2 SMNVEV (reference sequence). This CDR3 comprises 11 residues. The CDR3 region has the DNA TGTGCCAGCAGATCCCAGGGCTCCCTCCACTTT. Its protein is CASRSQGSLHF.

This rearrangement joins TRBV5-5 to TRBJ1-1; unclear D gene. This CDR3 region has 15 residues. Trimming took 1 base from V and 1 from J, leaving 11 bases between them. Germline-derived CDR1 and CDR2 are SGHKS and YYEKEE (reference sequence). CDR3 protein: CASSLSPWGNTEAFF. In DNA form, the CDR3 reads TGTGCCAGCAGCTTGTCCCCGTGGGGGAACACTGAAGCTTTCTTT.

The chain has TRBV19 and TRBJ2-4, with D tentatively TRBD1 (7 bases). Germline-derived CDR1 and CDR2 are LNHDA and SQIVND (reference sequence). This CDR3 has 19 residues. V gave up 4 bases and J gave up 8 bases, with 30 bases separating them. This chain's CDR3 is CASSTRWDRGATSVDIQYF. The CDR3 DNA reads as TGTGCCAGTAGTACACGATGGGACAGAGGAGCGACTAGTGTCGACATTCAGTACTTC.

V is TRBV5-1 and J is TRBJ1-2; 8 positions agree with TRBD1. This CDR3 comprises 16 residues. The V gene's germline CDR1 is SGHRS and CDR2 YFSETQ. The ends lost 4 bases at V and 2 bases at J; junction bases unmatched: 10. The CDR3 here is CASSPATGVINYGYTF. As DNA, the CDR3 is TGCGCCAGCAGCCCCGCGACAGGGGTGATCAACTATGGCTACACCTTC.

The chain recombines TRBV27 with TRBJ2-7, with 9 bases fitting TRBD1. Germline CDR1 is MNHEY and CDR2 is SMNVEV (reference sequence). The CDR3 runs to 16 residues. With 2 bases clipped from V and 7 bases from J, the junction kept 12 bases outside the gene matches. This CDR3 reads CASSLKGQGWGYEQYF. CDR3 bases: TGTGCCAGCAGTTTAAAGGGACAGGGTTGGGGTTATGAGCAGTACTTC.

J is TRBJ1-1 and V is TRBV28; possibly TRBD1 for D (5 bases). CDR1 is MDHEN and CDR2 is SYDVKM in the germline V gene. CDR3 length: 15 residues. Trimming took off 3 bases at V and 0 bases at J, with 11 bases between the two ends. Here the CDR3 reads CASSFPGTMNTEAFF. CDR3 nucleotides: TGTGCCAGCAGTTTCCCCGGGACGATGAACACTGAAGCTTTCTTT. Filled out from reference TRBV28 and TRBJ1-1, the complete variable domain reads DVKVTQSSRYLVKRTGEKVFLECVQDMDHENMFWYRQDPGLGLRLIYFSYDVKMKEKGDIPEGYSVSREKKERFSLILESASTNQTSMYLCASSFPGTMNTEAFFGQGTRLTVV.

The rearrangement links TRBV4-3 to TRBJ2-1; no clear D. The V and J ends lost 4 bases and 0 bases respectively, with 13 bases between them. This CDR3 contains 16 residues. Germline CDR1 is LGHNA and CDR2 is YSLEER. CDR3 amino acids: CASSLFPTDSYNEQFF. The DNA for the CDR3 is TGCGCCAGCAGCCTGTTCCCGACGGACTCCTACAATGAGCAGTTCTTC.

The chain is built from TRBV28 and TRBJ1-2; D unresolved. CDR1 is MDHEN and CDR2 is SYDVKM in the germline V gene. Trimming removed 4 bases at V and 4 bases at J, with 7 bases between. CDR3 length: 12 amino acids. The CDR3 nucleotides read TGTGCCAGCAGTTCCCGGATCTATGGCTACACCTTC. Encoded protein: CASSSRIYGYTF.

The chain combines TRBV18 with TRBJ1-6; D is undetermined. Per germline, CDR1 KGHSH and CDR2 LQKENI. The CDR3 runs to 16 residues. V lost 3 bases and J lost 4, with 13 bases in between. CDR3 bases: TGTGCCAGCTCACCTCTCGGGGTCTCTTATAATTCACCCCTCCACTTT. Its protein is CASSPLGVSYNSPLHF.

The V gene is TRBV6-1, the J gene TRBJ1-6, with D possibly being TRBD1 (5 bases). Germline V CDR1 and CDR2: MNHNS, SASEGT. This CDR3 is 15 amino acids long. Between the trimmed V and J ends, which lost 3 bases and 10 bases, there was a span of 16 bases. CDR3 region: CASSDRSSAGSPLHF. CDR3 bases: TGTGCCAGCAGTGACAGGAGCTCAGCAGGGTCACCCCTCCACTTT.

The rearrangement joins TRBV3-1 (or the pseudogene TRBV3-2) to TRBJ1-5; D gene ambiguous. The CDR3 runs to 18 residues. Between the trimmed V and J ends, which lost 2 bases and 0 bases, there was a span of 17 bases. CDR1 is LGHDT and CDR2 is YNNKEL in the germline V gene (reference sequence). Here the CDR3 DNA reads TGTGCCAGCAGCCAACGCCCTTGGTCACTAGATAGCAATCAGCCCCAGCATTTT. Translation gives CASSQRPWSLDSNQPQHF.

In its sample, this clone was seen once. The chain employs TRBV19 and TRBJ2-1; D ambiguous. The CDR3 is 15 amino acids. V lost 2 bases to trimming and J lost 4 bases, with 12 bases between them. CDR1 and CDR2 from the germline V gene are LNHDA and SQIVND (reference sequence). The CDR3 region has the DNA TGTGCCAGTAGTATAAGTTGGGTAGGATACAATGAGCAGTTCTTC. The encoded protein is CASSISWVGYNEQFF.

The rearrangement uses TRBV10-1 and TRBJ1-1, with D possibly TRBD1 on 5 matching bases. CDR1 and CDR2 from the germline V gene are WNHNN and SYGVQD (reference sequence). Trimming left V 3 bases short and J 3 bases short, with 14 bases between. The CDR3 is made up of 15 amino acids. CDR3 loop: CASSEGASEYTEAFF. The CDR3, as DNA: TGCGCCAGCAGTGAAGGGGCGAGTGAGTACACTGAAGCTTTCTTT.

This chain connects TRBV6-4 to TRBJ2-3; 9 bases agree with TRBD2. Trimming took 0 bases from V and 12 from J; bases not matched to a gene: 4. CDR3 size: 13 residues. Germline assignment: CDR1 MRHNA and CDR2 SNTAGT. The CDR3 spells CASSDSRGLAQYF. The DNA for the CDR3 is TGTGCCAGCAGTGACTCGAGGGGACTAGCTCAGTATTTT.

The J gene is TRBJ2-1, the V gene TRBV30; no clear D gene. V was pared by 3 bases and J by 8 bases, with 17 bases between. Germline-derived CDR1 and CDR2 are GTSNPN and SVGIG (reference sequence). The CDR3 runs 14 residues. CDR3 DNA sequence: TGTGCCTGGAGCGGGTTCCCCCCGGGCGATGAGCAGTTCTTC. It encodes CAWSGFPPGDEQFF.

V is TRBV9 and J is TRBJ2-1, with D unresolved. Trimming took 4 bases from V and 3 from J, leaving 8 bases between them. The CDR3 is made up of 13 amino acids. Germline assignment: CDR1 SGDLS and CDR2 YYNGEE. The CDR3 loop reads CASSYRGYNEQFF. In DNA form, the CDR3 reads TGTGCCAGCAGCTACAGAGGCTACAATGAGCAGTTCTTC.

The genes are TRBV3-1 (or the pseudogene TRBV3-2) and TRBJ2-7; maybe TRBD2 (6 bases). The V and J ends lost 0 bases and 3 bases respectively, with 21 bases between them. The CDR3 contains 18 residues. CDR1 and CDR2 (germline): LGHDT, YNNKEL (reference sequence). CDR3 DNA sequence: TGTGCCAGCAGCCAAGATATGGGTTGGGCTAGCGATCGCTACGAGCAGTACTTC. Amino acid sequence: CASSQDMGWASDRYEQYF.

The gene calls are TRBV7-2 and TRBJ2-2, with no clear D. V lost 4 bases, J lost 4 bases, and 13 bases lay in between. This CDR3 spans 15 amino acids. In germline, CDR1 is SGHTA, CDR2 FQGNSA. CDR3 amino acids: CASSYEQVVTGELFF. CDR3 DNA: TGTGCCAGCAGCTACGAACAAGTCGTCACCGGGGAGCTGTTTTTT.

The CDR3 DNA reads TGTGCCAGCAGTTTTCTGAACACCGGGGAGCTGTTTTTT. This codes for CASSFLNTGELFF. This chain uses TRBV28 with TRBJ2-2; no clear D. The CDR3 length is 13 residues. CDR1 and CDR2 from the germline V gene are MDHEN and SYDVKM. Trimming left V 3 bases short and J 1 base short, with 3 bases between.

The V gene is TRBV4-1, the J gene TRBJ1-4; 8 bases agree with TRBD1. CDR3 length equals 17 residues. Germline CDR1 reads MGHRA; CDR2 reads YSYEKL. Trimming took 4 bases from V and 8 from J; bases not matched to a gene: 15. CDR3 sequence: CASSLSPPGQGGEKLFF. Written as DNA, the CDR3 is TGCGCCAGCAGCCTCTCCCCCCCAGGACAGGGTGGAGAAAAACTGTTTTTT.

The chain uses TRBV5-4 and TRBJ2-7; the D gene is possibly TRBD2 (6 bases). This CDR3 region has 15 residues. Germline CDR1 and CDR2: SGHNT and YYREEE (reference sequence). Trimming took off 0 bases at V and 5 bases at J, with 15 bases between the two ends. The CDR3 region has the DNA TGTGCCAGCAGCTTGGATCTAGGAGGGTCCCACGAGCAGTACTTC. Translation: CASSLDLGGSHEQYF. Drawing the rest from reference TRBV5-4 and TRBJ2-7, the complete variable domain is ETGVTQSPTHLIKTRGQQVTLRCSSQSGHNTVSWYQQALGQGPQFIFQYYREEENGRGNFPPRFSGLQFPNYSSELNVNALELDDSALYLCASSLDLGGSHEQYFGPGTRLTVT.

The table lists this clone with a count of one. This rearrangement joins TRBV10-2 to TRBJ1-5, with TRBD1 matching over 7 bases. The J segment lost 1 base and the V segment lost 5 bases, leaving 5 bases of the junction unmatched. Germline CDR1 reads WSHSY; CDR2 reads SAAADI. The length of the CDR3 is 15 residues. Here the CDR3 DNA reads TGCGCCAGCAGTAAAGCAGGGGGGAGCAATCAGCCCCAGCATTTT. Translation gives CASSKAGGSNQPQHF.

The chain has TRBV11-2 and TRBJ2-7, with 7 bases that match TRBD2. The V gene end was trimmed by 1 base and the J gene end by 6 bases; junction bases not matched to a gene: 6. This CDR3 is 14 amino acids long. From germline, CDR1 is SGHAT and CDR2 FQNNGV. CDR3 coding DNA: TGTGCCAGCAGCTTAGGCAGGACTAGTTCCGAGCAGTACTTC. Amino acid sequence: CASSLGRTSSEQYF. Drawing the rest from reference TRBV11-2 and TRBJ2-7, the complete variable domain is EAGVAQSPRYKIIEKRQSVAFWCNPISGHATLYWYQQILGQGPKLLIQFQNNGVVDDSQLPKDRFSAERLKGVDSTLKIQPAKLEDSAVYLCASSLGRTSSEQYFGPGTRLTVT.

The rearrangement links TRBV7-9 to TRBJ1-1; D remains unclear. Trimming pared 7 bases from V and 0 bases from J, leaving 9 bases between. The length of the CDR3 is 13 residues. Germline CDR1 reads SEHNR; CDR2 reads FQNEAQ (reference sequence). The CDR3 nucleotides read TGTGCCAGCAAGGCTAAGCTGAACACTGAAGCTTTCTTT. Translation gives CASKAKLNTEAFF. Full variable domain (outside the CDR3, taken from reference TRBV7-9 and TRBJ1-1): DTGVSQNPRHKITKRGQNVTFRCDPISEHNRLYWYRQTLGQGPEFLTYFQNEAQLEKSRLLSDRFSAERPKGSFSTLEIQRTEQGDSAMYLCASKAKLNTEAFFGQGTRLTVV.